The rows below give T cell receptor beta chains drawn from one sample of a study of OX40 agonist ivuxolimab in advanced cancers. Sequencing was performed with immunoSEQ multiplex PCR; in TCRdb, only in-frame clones are kept and a portion is missing. There are 59,000 or so clones in the sample; 82% occur only once, and more than 3.5% lies in the top ten. Source: CD4+ or CD8+ T cells sorted from blood, taken in a trial of the OX40 agonist ivuxolimab. The receptor set was obtained from an adult with an advanced solid tumor such as melanoma, head and neck, liver or kidney cancer. CDR3s include the opening cysteine and the closing phenylalanine or tryptophan. Fields, in order: clone size, D gene, J gene, V gene, CDR3 DNA, CDR3 protein. A D gene is named only where the DNA matches it firmly. Part of the rows lack a size; the others show once, few, many or a class for expanded clones.

size: NA
D: TRBD1
J: TRBJ2-7
V: TRBV7-1
DNA: TGTGCCAGCAGCTCCCCGGACAGGGTTAGCTCCTACGAGCAGTACTTC
CDR3: CASSSPDRVSSYEQYF

size: NA
D: NA
J: TRBJ1-3
V: TRBV4-3
DNA: TGCGCCAGCAGCCAAGATCCCGGGGCCCTCGGAAACACCATATATTTT
CDR3: CASSQDPGALGNTIYF

size: few
D: NA
J: TRBJ1-5
V: TRBV2
DNA: TGTGCCAGCAGTGAGAGCAATCAGCCCCAGCATTTT
CDR3: CASSESNQPQHF

size: few
D: TRBD1
J: TRBJ2-3
V: TRBV6-6
DNA: TGTGCCAGCGCGGGACAGGCGAGGGATACGCAGTATTTT
CDR3: CASAGQARDTQYF

size: few
D: NA
J: TRBJ1-3
V: TRBV5-6
DNA: TGTGCCAGCAGCTTGCGGGGGGCAGGCGGAAACACCATATATTTT
CDR3: CASSLRGAGGNTIYF

size: few
D: NA
J: TRBJ1-1
V: TRBV9
DNA: TGTGCCAGCAGCGTAGCACCAAACACTGAAGCTTTCTTT
CDR3: CASSVAPNTEAFF

size: NA
D: NA
J: TRBJ2-7
V: TRBV20-1
DNA: TGCAGTGCACCGGCCTTCTACGAGCAGTACTTC
CDR3: CSAPAFYEQYF

size: NA
D: TRBD1
J: TRBJ2-3
V: TRBV9
DNA: TGTGCCAGCAGCGTCCCCAGGACAGGGGGGACAGATACGCAGTATTTT
CDR3: CASSVPRTGGTDTQYF

size: NA
D: NA
J: TRBJ1-2
V: TRBV28
DNA: TGTGCCAGCAGCCGCGGGCTACAGGGCGGGTATGGCTACACCTTC
CDR3: CASSRGLQGGYGYTF

size: NA
D: NA
J: TRBJ1-2
V: TRBV6-5
DNA: TGTGCCAGCAGTTACTTCCCCGCAGTGTATGGCTACACCTTC
CDR3: CASSYFPAVYGYTF

size: NA
D: TRBD1
J: TRBJ1-2
V: TRBV28
DNA: TGTGCCAGCAACCTCGCAGGGGGAGACTATGGCTACACCTTC
CDR3: CASNLAGGDYGYTF

size: NA
D: TRBD1
J: TRBJ2-5
V: TRBV6-5
DNA: TGTGCCAGCCGCGGGACAGGCGAAGAGACCCAGTACTTC
CDR3: CASRGTGEETQYF

size: NA
D: NA
J: TRBJ1-5
V: TRBV5-1
DNA: TGCGCAGCAGCCTCAAGACGGGGACCCCAGCATTTT
CDR3: CAAASRRGPQHF

size: NA
D: TRBD1
J: TRBJ2-7
V: TRBV5-1
DNA: TGCGCCAGCAGCTTGGACGGACAGGGTTTTTCCTACGAGCAGTACTTC
CDR3: CASSLDGQGFSYEQYF

size: NA
D: TRBD2
J: TRBJ2-5
V: TRBV27
DNA: TGTGCCAGCAGCCCTCTTAGCGGGAGGGGAGGAGAGACCCAGTACTTC
CDR3: CASSPLSGRGGETQYF

size: NA
D: TRBD1
J: TRBJ1-2
V: TRBV6-5
DNA: TGTGCCAGCAGACCCTATGACAGGGAGGGCTACACCTTC
CDR3: CASRPYDREGYTF

size: NA
D: NA
J: TRBJ1-1
V: TRBV19
DNA: TGTGCCAGTAGTATTCGGGGGAGGGAAGCTTTCTTT
CDR3: CASSIRGREAFF

size: NA
D: NA
J: TRBJ1-5
V: TRBV28
DNA: TGTGCCAGTCGGAGTAGCAATCAGCCCCAGCATTTT
CDR3: CASRSSNQPQHF

size: NA
D: NA
J: TRBJ2-3
V: TRBV29-1
DNA: TGCAGCGTTGCACAGCCCACAGATACGCAGTATTTT
CDR3: CSVAQPTDTQYF

size: NA
D: NA
J: TRBJ1-2
V: TRBV6-5
DNA: TGTGCCAGCAGCCCGACTGCTATCTATGACTACACCTTC
CDR3: CASSPTAIYDYTF

size: NA
D: NA
J: TRBJ2-3
V: TRBV5-4
DNA: TGTGCCGGGGGGAAGCCCCCCACAGATACGCAGTATTTT
CDR3: CAGGKPPTDTQYF

size: NA
D: NA
J: TRBJ2-3
V: TRBV19
DNA: TGTCGACCATACATATATCGTTACAGGTCAACTTACACAGATACGCAGTATTTT
CDR3: CRPYIYRYRSTYTDTQYF

size: NA
D: NA
J: TRBJ2-3
V: TRBV16
DNA: TGTGCCAGCAGCCGTACAGGTCCCAGCACAGATACGCAGTATTTT
CDR3: CASSRTGPSTDTQYF

size: NA
D: TRBD2
J: TRBJ2-1
V: TRBV30
DNA: TGTGCCTGGAGTGCGGGACTAGCGGGTCTCAATGAGCAGTTCTTC
CDR3: CAWSAGLAGLNEQFF

size: NA
D: NA
J: TRBJ1-4
V: TRBV5-1
DNA: TGCGCCAGCACCCGAACCCCCGCAACTAATGAAAAACTGTTTTTT
CDR3: CASTRTPATNEKLFF

size: few
D: NA
J: TRBJ1-5
V: TRBV19
DNA: TGTGCCACCCATGGGGGCAGTTCAAATCAGCCCCAGCATTTT
CDR3: CATHGGSSNQPQHF

size: NA
D: NA
J: TRBJ2-5
V: TRBV7-2
DNA: TGTGCCAGCAGCTTAGCGGGACACCAAGAGACCCAGTACTTC
CDR3: CASSLAGHQETQYF

size: NA
D: NA
J: TRBJ1-3
V: TRBV7-2
DNA: TGTGCCAGCAGCTTCTCTCGCGACTCTGGAAACACCATATATTTT
CDR3: CASSFSRDSGNTIYF

size: NA
D: NA
J: TRBJ2-7
V: TRBV6-1
DNA: TGTGCCGTTCAGCGTCGGGAAGGGGCGTCCTACGAGCAGTACTTC
CDR3: CAVQRREGASYEQYF

size: NA
D: NA
J: TRBJ1-1
V: TRBV5-1
DNA: TGCGCCAGCAGCTCAACATCGGGGGCAGGGCGGGAAGCTTTCTTT
CDR3: CASSSTSGAGREAFF

size: NA
D: NA
J: TRBJ2-2
V: TRBV2
DNA: TGTGCCAGCAGTATCCGAGGGGCGGGAAACACCGGGGAGCTGTTTTTT
CDR3: CASSIRGAGNTGELFF

size: NA
D: TRBD1
J: TRBJ1-2
V: TRBV29-1
DNA: TGCAGCGCCGCAGGGGGCCGCCTTAACTATGGCTACACCTTC
CDR3: CSAAGGRLNYGYTF

size: NA
D: TRBD1
J: TRBJ1-2
V: TRBV14
DNA: TGTGCCAGCAGCCAAGATTTAGGGGGCGAGGGCTACACCTTC
CDR3: CASSQDLGGEGYTF

size: once
D: TRBD1
J: TRBJ2-5
V: TRBV5-1
DNA: TGCGCCAGCAGCTCAGACCGACAGGGTGAGACCCAGTACTTC
CDR3: CASSSDRQGETQYF

size: NA
D: NA
J: TRBJ2-7
V: TRBV7-8
DNA: TGTGCCAGCAGCTTAGAACTAGGTCCGGGGCCCTACGAGCAGTACTTC
CDR3: CASSLELGPGPYEQYF

size: NA
D: TRBD1
J: TRBJ1-5
V: TRBV15
DNA: TGTGCCACCAGCAGTTTTGACAGGGGAAGAGGCAATCAGCCCCAGCATTTT
CDR3: CATSSFDRGRGNQPQHF

size: NA
D: NA
J: TRBJ2-7
V: TRBV9
DNA: TGTGCCAGCAGCGTGGGGCCGGGGAGTGTTGGGACAAACGAGCAGTACTTC
CDR3: CASSVGPGSVGTNEQYF

size: NA
D: TRBD2
J: TRBJ2-3
V: TRBV4-3
DNA: TGCGCCAGCAGCCAACGACTAGCGGGGGGGCCAGGGGATACGCAGTATTTT
CDR3: CASSQRLAGGPGDTQYF

size: NA
D: TRBD2
J: TRBJ2-1
V: TRBV27
DNA: TGTGCCAGCAAACCAGGACTAGCGGGAACCCTTAGCTCCTACAATGAGCAGTTCTTC
CDR3: CASKPGLAGTLSSYNEQFF

size: NA
D: NA
J: TRBJ2-1
V: TRBV5-5
DNA: TGTGCCAGCTCCGTCGGGCTTAGGAATGAGCAGTTCTTC
CDR3: CASSVGLRNEQFF

size: few
D: NA
J: TRBJ2-2
V: TRBV7-8
DNA: TGTGCCAGCAGCTTAACTAACCGGGGGGCGCAAACCGGGGAGCTGTTTTTT
CDR3: CASSLTNRGAQTGELFF

size: NA
D: NA
J: TRBJ1-2
V: TRBV7-2
DNA: TGTGCCAGCACCCCCTTAGGGTATGGCTACACCTTC
CDR3: CASTPLGYGYTF

size: NA
D: NA
J: TRBJ2-3
V: TRBV5-1
DNA: TGCGCCAGCAGCTTTAGGGGGGAAGGAGATACGCAGTATTTT
CDR3: CASSFRGEGDTQYF

size: NA
D: TRBD1
J: TRBJ1-2
V: TRBV7-2
DNA: TGTGCCAGCAGCTTTATACGGGACAGGGTATTGTGGACCTTC
CDR3: CASSFIRDRVLWTF

size: NA
D: NA
J: TRBJ2-3
V: TRBV19
DNA: TGTGCCAGTACCCGAGTACCCGGCACGGGTACGCAGTATTTT
CDR3: CASTRVPGTGTQYF

size: NA
D: TRBD1
J: TRBJ1-1
V: TRBV5-1
DNA: TGCGCCAGCAGTTACCGACAGGGCAACACTGAAGCTTTCTTT
CDR3: CASSYRQGNTEAFF

size: NA
D: NA
J: TRBJ1-5
V: TRBV19
DNA: TGTGCCAGTAGTATAGATCGGTGGGGTCAGCCCCAGCATTTT
CDR3: CASSIDRWGQPQHF

size: once
D: NA
J: TRBJ2-6
V: TRBV7-2
DNA: TGTGCCAGCAGCTTGATCATTATGGGTTCAGGGGCCAACGTCCTGACTTTC
CDR3: CASSLIIMGSGANVLTF

size: NA
D: NA
J: TRBJ1-5
V: TRBV15
DNA: TGTGCCACCAGCAGAGGTGACAGTGCCGGGCAGCCCCAGCATTTT
CDR3: CATSRGDSAGQPQHF

size: NA
D: NA
J: TRBJ1-6
V: TRBV30
DNA: TGTGCCTGGAGTGTGAGGGGCTCCATGGGTTCACCCCTCCACTTT
CDR3: CAWSVRGSMGSPLHF

size: NA
D: NA
J: TRBJ1-3
V: TRBV19
DNA: TGTGCCAGTAGTCCTCGGACAAGAAACTCTGGAAACACCATATATTTT
CDR3: CASSPRTRNSGNTIYF

size: NA
D: NA
J: TRBJ2-3
V: TRBV2
DNA: TGTGCCAGCAGGGTGGGGAGAACAGATACGCAGTATTTT
CDR3: CASRVGRTDTQYF

size: NA
D: TRBD1
J: TRBJ2-2
V: TRBV19
DNA: TGTGCCAGTAGTGGACAGGGACAGCCGAACACCGGGGAGCTGTTTTTT
CDR3: CASSGQGQPNTGELFF

size: NA
D: TRBD1
J: TRBJ2-5
V: TRBV7-2
DNA: TGTGCCAGCAGCTGGGGACAGAGAGAGACCCAGTACTTC
CDR3: CASSWGQRETQYF

size: NA
D: NA
J: TRBJ1-2
V: TRBV7-8
DNA: TGTGCCAGCAGCTTCCGACAGGACTATGGCTACACCTTC
CDR3: CASSFRQDYGYTF